What follows is one TCR beta chain and its context. The antigen it binds to is not known. No base quality values were provided; no much bigger clone lies one nucleotide off. The data originate from a study of spatial heterogeneity in lung cancer (dated by TCRdb to between 2017 and 2020). With regard to the full study: Donors were under 95 patients with early-stage, untreated non-small cell lung cancer from the lung TRACERx cohort. In the raw uncorrected reads, each unique combination of TCR and UMI appeared more than ten times on average. Both alpha and beta chains were TCR-sequenced in samples taken at surgery, namely 220 tumor regions, around 64 matched nontumor lung samples and around 53 PBMC samples. TCR alpha and beta repertoires were quantitatively compared across multiple tumor regions, matched nontumor lung and blood in non-small cell lung cancer. Follow-up PBMC samples were sequenced whenever available, and the median time to follow-up was 2 to 3 years after resection. Beta-chain transcripts were consistently detected in greater numbers than alpha-chain transcripts, which likely reflects a higher abundance of beta-chain transcripts. Nonsynonymous mutation counts, determined by whole-exome sequencing of tumor tissue, were related to features of the TCR repertoire.

Study-level results and caveats: Confirming at a functional level the hypothesis that regional TCRs recognize regional mutations was considered to require additional single-cell paired TCR alpha and beta sequencing. Ubiquitous expanded tumor TCRs were found in blood more often at tumor resection than at routine follow-up. Only approximately 14 patients were included in the comparisons of baseline and follow-up blood repertoires.

Read against the paper, the sample's time point label means: blood at routine non-recurrence follow-up after resection. TCR sequencing used whole RNA extracted from tumor and nontumor lung tissue, or from cryopreserved PBMC samples, without cell sorting. A patient was chosen for TCR sequencing only when enough RNA was available from at least two tumor regions. The CDR3, from cysteine to phenylalanine, totals 15 residues. The sequence is cut down to CDR3 DNA, 45 bases in frame from base 1. Trimming takes 6 bases off V and 3 bases off J; junction bases not matched to a gene: 6. Libraries were made using 5' RACE. The run used a NextSeq 500. To allow correction of PCR and sequencing errors, the TCR library protocol tagged every TCR cDNA molecule with a unique molecular identifier. Per the authors' processing: Decombinator tools were used for TCR identification, UMI-based error correction and CDR3 extraction. TCRs above a frequency of 2 per 1,000, corresponding to the top 1% of the tumor frequency distribution, were defined as expanded. Renyi diversity was calculated using the R vegan package after each repertoire was subsampled 100 times to 5,000 TCRs. CDR3 similarity networks were built from amino acid triplet string-kernel similarity, connecting CDR3s with pairwise similarity above 0.82. Using fastp trimming at Q25 and MiXCR clonotype assembly, TCRdb reanalyzed the public sequencing data and kept in-frame beta chains. One record per CDR3 amino acid sequence lists the most common genes and DNA. The V and J calls here are based on TCRdb, not the publication. The sample table contains about 50,000 distinct CDR3 sequences; only one count was recorded for less than 9.5% of them. The top ten constitute about a third of the sample.

The sequence joins TRBV12-3 or TRBV12-4 to TRBJ2-2, with 8 junctional bases fitting TRBD2. This sample comprised PBMCs, obtained at follow-up. The source is a female donor with early-stage non-small cell lung cancer. CDR3 protein: CASRPTSGYTGELFF. The base sequence is TGTGCCAGCAGGCCAACTAGCGGATACACCGGGGAGCTGTTTTTT.